A single sample gave rise to the 27 T cell receptor beta chains below, sequenced in a study of early T cells in non-severe SARS-CoV-2 infection. Via MiXCR, TCRdb re-called the 5' RACE reads, giving one row per CDR3 protein. Of roughly 67,000 distinct CDR3 sequences listed, approximately 10% are singletons. Specimen: whole blood. All receptors come from an adult who was a healthcare worker with PCR-confirmed SARS-CoV-2 infection or an uninfected control (not recorded which).

This clonotype was picked up a small number of times. The rearrangement uses TRBV9 and TRBJ2-1; perhaps TRBD2 as D (5 bases). The germline V and J ends were trimmed by 0 bases and 0 bases, with 7 bases remaining between them. The CDR3 has 15 residues. From germline, CDR1 is SGDLS and CDR2 YYNGEE. CDR3 region: CASSVGSGSYNEQFF. The CDR3 DNA sequence: TGTGCCAGCAGCGTAGGAAGCGGCTCCTACAATGAGCAGTTCTTC.

This clonotype was counted between two and nine times. The chain links TRBV4-2 to TRBJ2-2, with 8 bases lining up with TRBD2. Trimming took 0 bases from V and 3 from J; bases not matched to a gene: 0. The length of the CDR3 is 15 residues. Germline loops: CDR1 LGHNA, CDR2 YNFKEQ. In DNA, the CDR3 is TGTGCCAGCAGCCAAGAACTAGCGGACACCGGGGAGCTGTTTTTT. It yields the protein CASSQELADTGELFF.

This clonotype was seen a handful of times. The J gene is TRBJ2-7, the V gene TRBV28; 12 bases match TRBD2. This CDR3 is 15 amino acids long. J gave up 4 bases and V 5 bases, and 6 bases lay outside the gene matches. CDR1 is MDHEN and CDR2 is SYDVKM in the germline V gene. The CDR3 spells CASSRTSGMGYEQYF. CDR3 nucleotide sequence: TGTGCCAGCAGTCGGACTAGCGGGATGGGGTACGAGCAGTACTTC.

This clonotype was observed many times. V is TRBV2 and J is TRBJ1-2; TRBD1 matches at 8 bases. Germline trimming cut 6 bases from V and 3 bases from J; bases unmatched to any gene: 9. Germline V gene sequence: CDR1 SNHLY, CDR2 FYNNEI. There are 15 residues in the CDR3. CDR3 residues: CASSLDRGADYGYTF. The CDR3 coding sequence is TGTGCCAGCAGCCTAGACAGGGGCGCTGACTATGGCTACACCTTC.

This clonotype was detected a few times. J is TRBJ2-3 and V is TRBV7-9; 7 bases agree with TRBD1. Germline V gene lookup returns CDR1 SEHNR and CDR2 FQNEAQ (reference sequence). With V trimmed by 3 bases and J by 4 bases, 4 bases remained unmatched. CDR3 size: 14 residues. CDR3: CASSFLDRADTQYF. CDR3 coding DNA: TGTGCCAGCAGCTTTCTAGACAGGGCAGATACGCAGTATTTT.

This sequence joins TRBV5-5 and TRBJ2-1; D not resolved. The CDR3 extends over 16 amino acids. CDR1 is SGHKS and CDR2 is YYEKEE in the germline V gene (reference sequence). V dropped 3 bases and J dropped 0 bases, with 13 bases sitting between them. The CDR3: CASSSETASSYNEQFF. The CDR3 DNA reads TGTGCCAGCAGCTCGGAGACGGCGAGCTCCTACAATGAGCAGTTCTTC.

In DNA, the CDR3 is TGCGCCAGCAGCATTGGAGGTTTGAACAATGAGCAGTTCTTC. Translated: CASSIGGLNNEQFF. V is TRBV5-1 and J is TRBJ2-1, with D possibly matching TRBD2 (5 bases). V was pared by 4 bases and J by 5 bases, with 13 bases between. The germline V gene encodes CDR1 SGHRS and CDR2 YFSETQ. This CDR3 contains 14 residues. Based on the CDR3 plus reference TRBV5-1 and TRBJ2-1, the full variable domain is KAGVTQTPRYLIKTRGQQVTLSCSPISGHRSVSWYQQTPGQGLQFLFEYFSETQRNKGNFPGRFSGRQFSNSRSEMNVSTLELGDSALYLCASSIGGLNNEQFFGPGTRLTVL.

The chain links TRBV14 to TRBJ2-7; D remains unclear. Per the germline V gene, CDR1 is SGHDN and CDR2 is FVKESK. There are 15 residues in the CDR3. The germline V and J ends were trimmed by 4 bases and 2 bases, with 15 bases remaining between them. In DNA form, the CDR3 reads TGTGCCAGCAGCCGTCAAGCCGGGCCGCCCTACGAGCAGTACTTC. Encoded protein: CASSRQAGPPYEQYF.

This clonotype has more than one count but fewer than ten. V is TRBV12-3 or TRBV12-4 and J is TRBJ2-3; unclear D gene. The CDR3 loop spans 15 amino acids. V was pared by 6 bases and J by 6 bases, with 19 bases between. DNA of the CDR3: TGTGCCAGCAGCAGTTCCCGTCAGGTTTCGGATACGCAGTATTTT. This gives the protein CASSSSRQVSDTQYF.

This sequence joins TRBV6-6 and TRBJ1-1; D gene unclear. CDR1 and CDR2 from the germline V gene are MNHNY and SVGAGI (reference sequence). The CDR3 consists of 17 residues. V was clipped by 4 bases and J by 2 bases, with 20 bases between them. The CDR3, as DNA: TGTGCCAGCAGTTTCCTTTTATTGGTTGGCCAAAACACTGAAGCTTTCTTT. Amino acid sequence: CASSFLLLVGQNTEAFF.

V gene TRBV28 combines with J gene TRBJ1-2; the D gene is possibly TRBD1 (6 bases). This CDR3 contains 14 residues. Germline loops: CDR1 MDHEN, CDR2 SYDVKM. With 5 bases removed from V and 4 bases from J, the gap between germline ends came to 14 bases. CDR3 sequence reads: CASSQTGIIYGYTF. DNA of the CDR3: TGTGCCAGCAGTCAAACAGGGATAATCTATGGCTACACCTTC.

This clonotype was counted only a few times. The chain recombines TRBV15 with TRBJ2-3; maybe TRBD1 (5 bases). V was trimmed by 4 bases and J by 0 bases, leaving 11 bases between them. CDR3 length equals 15 residues. In germline, CDR1 is LNHNV, CDR2 YYDKDF (reference sequence). Here the CDR3 DNA reads TGTGCCACCAGCAAGACAGCATCTAGCACAGATACGCAGTATTTT. The encoded protein is CATSKTASSTDTQYF.

The sample holds a few counts of this clonotype. The gene calls are TRBV4-3 and TRBJ1-1; D might be TRBD1 (6 bases). This CDR3 has 14 amino acids. The V gene's germline CDR1 is LGHNA and CDR2 YSLEER. Deletions cut 4 bases from V and 5 bases from J, with 14 bases between. Written as DNA, the CDR3 is TGCGCCAGCAGCCTACACAGGGTTCTGACTGAAGCTTTCTTT. Translating it yields CASSLHRVLTEAFF.

In this sample, this clonotype turned up many times. The chain is built from TRBV30 and TRBJ2-1, with 8 positions matching TRBD2. CDR3 size: 15 residues. Germline assignment: CDR1 GTSNPN and CDR2 SVGIG (reference sequence). J lost 9 bases, V lost 0 bases, and 10 bases had no gene match. The CDR3 region has the DNA TGTGCCTGGAGTGTATATAGCGGGATAATCGGTGAGCAGTTCTTC. This gives the protein CAWSVYSGIIGEQFF.

This clonotype was counted only a few times. This chain uses TRBV5-4 with TRBJ2-5; TRBD2 agrees at 7 bases. V was pared by 1 base and J by 5 bases, with 8 bases of the junction left unmatched. The CDR3 spans 15 residues. The germline V gene encodes CDR1 SGHNT and CDR2 YYREEE (reference sequence). CDR3 protein: CASSLKSTSDETQYF. DNA for the CDR3: TGTGCCAGCAGCTTGAAGTCCACTAGCGATGAGACCCAGTACTTC.

This clonotype was detected only a few times. This chain links TRBV10-3 with TRBJ2-7; D unclear. Trimming removed 8 bases at V and 2 bases at J, with 10 bases between. The germline gives CDR1 ENHRY, CDR2 SYGVKD. This CDR3 contains 12 residues. The CDR3 loop is CAISQAPYEQYF. CDR3 coding DNA: TGTGCCATCTCCCAGGCGCCCTACGAGCAGTACTTC.

In this sample, this clonotype turned up a few times. The J gene is TRBJ2-3, the V gene TRBV30; D ambiguous. Germline values: CDR1 GTSNPN, CDR2 SVGIG (reference sequence). Trimming left V 4 bases short and J 1 base short, with 9 bases between. The CDR3 loop spans 13 amino acids. CDR3: CAWMTGRTDTQYF. CDR3 sequence (DNA): TGTGCCTGGATGACGGGCCGCACAGATACGCAGTATTTT.

The V gene is TRBV11-2, the J gene TRBJ2-1; perhaps TRBD2 as D (6 bases). Germline V gene sequence: CDR1 SGHAT, CDR2 FQNNGV. The CDR3 sequence is 15 residues long. With 2 bases removed from V and 0 bases from J, the gap between germline ends came to 8 bases. CDR3 bases: TGTGCCAGCAGCTTAAGACTAGACTCCTACAATGAGCAGTTCTTC. Its translation: CASSLRLDSYNEQFF.

At least ten counts were recorded for this clonotype. The chain is built from TRBV20-1 and TRBJ1-5; D might be TRBD1 (5 bases). CDR1 and CDR2 (germline): DFQATT, SNEGSKA (reference sequence). The CDR3 consists of 14 residues. Between the trimmed V and J ends, which lost 6 bases and 5 bases, there was a span of 17 bases. The CDR3 nucleotides are TGCAGTGCCCTAGACGGGAAGGGGCATCAGCCCCAGCATTTT. Encoded protein: CSALDGKGHQPQHF.

Regarding this clonotype: A much larger clone lies a single base off, so this may be a read error. The conserved closing phenylalanine or tryptophan is absent in this CDR3, likely reflecting a read error. The V gene is TRBV5-1, the J gene TRBJ1-4, with 9 bases fitting TRBD1. CDR1 and CDR2 from the germline V gene are SGHRS and YFSETQ. This CDR3 region has 14 residues. The V and J ends lost 5 bases and 5 bases, in that order; junction bases with no gene match: 4. The CDR3 sequence: CASSFGQGNEKLFS. CDR3 nucleotide sequence: TGCGCCAGCAGTTTCGGACAGGGGAATGAAAAACTGTTTTCT.

The chain is built from TRBV30 and TRBJ2-7, with 8 bases matching TRBD2. This CDR3 is 14 amino acids long. The germline gives CDR1 GTSNPN, CDR2 SVGIG (reference sequence). The J segment lost 4 bases and the V segment lost 3 bases, leaving 8 bases of the junction unmatched. CDR3 nucleotides: TGTGCCTGGAGAGCCCCGGGAGGGCCGTACGAGCAGTACTTC. It yields the protein CAWRAPGGPYEQYF.

This chain uses TRBV7-2 with TRBJ2-1; TRBD2 might be the D (6 bases). Germline V gene lookup returns CDR1 SGHTA and CDR2 FQGNSA. The CDR3 length is 13 residues. Trimming took off 5 bases at V and 7 bases at J, with 12 bases between the two ends. The CDR3 DNA follows: TGTGCCAGCAGCATTAGCGGCACTAATGAGCAGTTCTTC. Translating it yields CASSISGTNEQFF. The complete variable domain, with remaining parts taken from reference TRBV7-2 and TRBJ2-1, reads GAGVSQSPSNKVTEKGKDVELRCDPISGHTALYWYRQSLGQGLEFLIYFQGNSAPDKSGLPSDRFSAERTGGSVSTLTIQRTQQEDSAVYLCASSISGTNEQFFGPGTRLTVL.

This clonotype was counted a few times. J is TRBJ2-1 and V is TRBV28, with D possibly being TRBD1 (6 bases). The CDR3 is made up of 14 amino acids. Germline assignment: CDR1 MDHEN and CDR2 SYDVKM. Trimming took off 8 bases at V and 3 bases at J, with 14 bases between the two ends. The CDR3 DNA is TGTGCCAGCCGGGGCCGGACAGACTACAATGAGCAGTTCTTC. Encoded protein: CASRGRTDYNEQFF.

This clonotype occurred a few times. One end of the junction fails to match germline, which may point to a read error. The chain joins TRBV20-1 to TRBJ2-3, with 11 bases identical to TRBD2. Germline-derived CDR1 and CDR2 are DFQATT and SNEGSKA (reference sequence). The CDR3 is 14 residues long. CDR3 sequence: CSAYLAGGEHTRYF. The CDR3 bases are TGCAGTGCATACCTAGCGGGGGGCGAGCATACGCGGTATTTT.

The chain has TRBV7-9 and TRBJ1-1; 9 bases line up with TRBD1. The germline gives CDR1 SEHNR, CDR2 FQNEAQ (reference sequence). With 4 bases clipped from V and 5 bases from J, the junction kept 5 bases outside the gene matches. This CDR3 is built from 14 residues. CDR3 loop: CASSSGQGETEAFF. DNA for the CDR3: TGTGCCAGCAGCTCGGGACAGGGCGAAACTGAAGCTTTCTTT.

This clonotype was recorded many times. The gene calls are TRBV7-9 and TRBJ2-7; D not resolved. CDR1 is SEHNR, CDR2 FQNEAQ, per germline (reference sequence). This CDR3 has 14 amino acids. V was clipped by 2 bases and J by 0 bases, with 8 bases between them. The CDR3 DNA follows: TGTGCCAGCAGCTTACTCTCCAGCTCCTACGAGCAGTACTTC. The encoded protein is CASSLLSSSYEQYF.

V usage is TRBV2 and J usage is TRBJ2-2, with 11 bases fitting TRBD2. The CDR3 covers 15 residues. The V and J ends lost 6 bases and 4 bases, in that order; junction bases with no gene match: 4. CDR1 SNHLY and CDR2 FYNNEI come from the germline V gene. DNA of the CDR3: TGTGCCAGCAGAGAGACTAGCGGGGCCACCGGGGAGCTGTTTTTT. This gives the protein CASRETSGATGELFF.